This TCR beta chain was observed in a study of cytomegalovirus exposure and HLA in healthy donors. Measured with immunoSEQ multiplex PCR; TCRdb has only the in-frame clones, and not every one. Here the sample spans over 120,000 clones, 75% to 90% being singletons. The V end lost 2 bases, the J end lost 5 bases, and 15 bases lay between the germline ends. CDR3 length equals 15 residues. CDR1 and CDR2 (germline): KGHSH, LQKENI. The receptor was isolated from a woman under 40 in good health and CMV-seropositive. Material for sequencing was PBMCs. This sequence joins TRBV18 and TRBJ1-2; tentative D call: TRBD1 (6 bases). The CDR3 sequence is CASSPGTGTSYGYTF. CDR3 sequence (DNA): TGTGCCAGCTCACCAGGGACCGGGACAAGTTATGGCTACACCTTC.